What follows are 27 T cell receptor beta chains derived from one specimen sequenced in a study of immune evolution from preneoplasia to lung adenocarcinoma. The repertoire was sequenced with immunoSEQ multiplex PCR; TCRdb's copy has only in-frame clones and lacks some. Here the sample spans tens of thousands of clones, more than 60% being singletons. The sequenced sample was FFPE invasive lung adenocarcinoma tissue. The receptors were sampled from a person in their sixties or seventies with lung adenocarcinoma.

The chain uses TRBV30 and TRBJ2-7; 14 bases agree with TRBD2. J was trimmed by 6 bases and V by 5 bases; bases with no gene match: 3. Germline V gene data show CDR1 as GTSNPN and CDR2 as SVGIG (reference sequence). This CDR3 has 13 residues. Written as DNA, the CDR3 is TGTGCCTGGCAGACTAGCGGGAGGGCCGAGCAGTACTTC. It specifies CAWQTSGRAEQYF.

The V gene is TRBV28, the J gene TRBJ2-7; D may correspond to TRBD1 or TRBD2 (5 bases each). There are 15 residues in the CDR3. V was trimmed by 7 bases and J by 2 bases, leaving 18 bases between them. Germline-derived CDR1 and CDR2 are MDHEN and SYDVKM. In DNA, the CDR3 is TGTGCCAGCACCACGCCCGGGGCTACCCCCTACGAGCAGTACTTC. Encoded protein: CASTTPGATPYEQYF.

This chain links TRBV27 with TRBJ2-7, with 12 bases that match TRBD2. V was clipped by 10 bases and J by 5 bases; unmatched bases: 9. CDR3 length equals 14 residues. Germline loops: CDR1 MNHEY, CDR2 SMNVEV (reference sequence). The CDR3 nucleotides read TGTGCCACCCGAAGACTAGCGGGGGCCCACGAGCAGTACTTC. Translating it yields CATRRLAGAHEQYF.

The V and J genes are TRBV5-4 and TRBJ2-3, with a tentative D call TRBD2 (7 bases). V was pared by 1 base and J by 4 bases, with 16 bases between. CDR1 and CDR2 (germline): SGHNT, YYREEE (reference sequence). The CDR3 spans 16 residues. DNA of the CDR3: TGTGCCAGCAGCTTGAGGAGGGGGAGGGCCCCAGATACGCAGTATTTT. Its protein product is CASSLRRGRAPDTQYF.

The J gene is TRBJ2-7, the V gene TRBV29-1; TRBD2 matches at 10 bases. Trimming cost V 5 bases and J 3 bases; bases outside gene matches: 4. The CDR3 length is 13 residues. Germline V gene sequence: CDR1 SQVTM, CDR2 ANQGSEA. The CDR3, as DNA: TGCAGCGTTAGCGGGAGGGACCACTACGAGCAGTACTTC. Protein sequence: CSVSGRDHYEQYF.

This clone was counted between two and nine times. The gene calls are TRBV12-5 and TRBJ2-3; D uncertain. V lost 2 bases to trimming and J lost 2 bases, with 2 bases between them. Germline V gene data show CDR1 as LGHNT and CDR2 as FRNRAP. This CDR3 contains 12 residues. The CDR3 region has the DNA TGTGCTAGTGGTTTGAACACAGATACGCAGTATTTT. This codes for CASGLNTDTQYF. The full variable domain, its missing parts supplied by reference TRBV12-5 and TRBJ2-3, is DARVTQTPRHKVTEMGQEVTMRCQPILGHNTVFWYRQTMMQGLELLAYFRNRAPLDDSGMPKDRFSAEMPDATLATLKIQPSEPRDSAVYFCASGLNTDTQYFGPGTRLTVL.

The chain combines TRBV10-3 with TRBJ2-3; no firm D call. The CDR3 sequence is 14 residues long. V lost 4 bases to trimming and J lost 0 bases, with 8 bases between them. Germline assignment: CDR1 ENHRY and CDR2 SYGVKD. The CDR3 region has the DNA TGTGCCATCAGTGTTGACGGGAGCACAGATACGCAGTATTTT. Its protein is CAISVDGSTDTQYF.

The chain recombines TRBV11-2 with TRBJ2-4, with D maybe TRBD2 (5 bases). The V end lost 6 bases, the J end lost 0 bases, and 15 bases lay between the germline ends. CDR1 is SGHAT, CDR2 FQNNGV, per germline. This CDR3 region has 16 residues. The CDR3 coding sequence is TGTGCCAGCAGTTACCGAGGAGGACTAGCCAAAAACATTCAGTACTTC. Encoded protein: CASSYRGGLAKNIQYF.

This chain uses TRBV5-1 with TRBJ1-4; TRBD1 aligns across 7 bases. CDR1 SGHRS and CDR2 YFSETQ come from the germline V gene. V was clipped by 4 bases and J by 7 bases; unmatched bases: 10. The CDR3 length is 15 residues. The CDR3 sequence: CASSLRQGHGEKLFF. CDR3 in DNA: TGCGCCAGCAGCCTTCGACAGGGACACGGTGAAAAACTGTTTTTT.

The gene calls are TRBV10-3 and TRBJ2-7; D is ambiguous. This CDR3 contains 14 residues. CDR1 ENHRY and CDR2 SYGVKD come from the germline V gene. V was cut by 3 bases and J by 2 bases, with 11 bases left in between. The CDR3 reads CAISDNLGAYEQYF. In DNA form, the CDR3 reads TGTGCCATCAGTGATAACCTGGGCGCCTACGAGCAGTACTTC.

The chain has TRBV19 and TRBJ1-5; 8 positions match TRBD1. The CDR3 extends over 16 amino acids. J lost 5 bases, V lost 4 bases, and 10 bases had no gene match. The V gene's germline CDR1 is LNHDA and CDR2 SQIVND (reference sequence). CDR3 amino acids: CASSTGQGYMHQPQHF. CDR3 DNA: TGTGCCAGTAGTACAGGACAGGGTTATATGCATCAGCCCCAGCATTTT. Full variable domain (outside the CDR3, taken from reference TRBV19 and TRBJ1-5): DGGITQSPKYLFRKEGQNVTLSCEQNLNHDAMYWYRQDPGQGLRLIYYSQIVNDFQKGDIAEGYSVSREKKESFPLTVTSAQKNPTAFYLCASSTGQGYMHQPQHFGDGTRLSIL.

The chain combines TRBV25-1 with TRBJ2-5; D unclear. The V gene's germline CDR1 is MGHDK and CDR2 SYGVNS. The CDR3 totals 12 residues. V lost 6 bases and J 0 bases, leaving 5 bases between the germline ends. The CDR3 nucleotides are TGTGCCAGCAGCCGGTACCAAGAGACCCAGTACTTC. This sequence encodes CASSRYQETQYF.

This sequence joins TRBV2 and TRBJ2-3, with TRBD2 identical over 7 bases. Trimming cost V 4 bases and J 5 bases; bases outside gene matches: 9. The CDR3 spans 15 residues. From germline, CDR1 is SNHLY and CDR2 FYNNEI. CDR3 in amino acids: CASSGLGGPEDTQYF. CDR3 in DNA: TGTGCCAGCAGTGGTCTGGGAGGGCCCGAAGATACGCAGTATTTT. The complete variable domain, with remaining parts taken from reference TRBV2 and TRBJ2-3, reads EPEVTQTPSHQVTQMGQEVILRCVPISNHLYFYWYRQILGQKVEFLVSFYNNEISEKSEIFDDQFSVERPDGSNFTLKIRSTKLEDSAMYFCASSGLGGPEDTQYFGPGTRLTVL.

This chain links TRBV5-1 with TRBJ1-2; weak D call: TRBD1 (5 bases). The germline V and J ends were trimmed by 1 base and 0 bases, with 7 bases remaining between them. Germline CDR1 reads SGHRS; CDR2 reads YFSETQ. The CDR3 runs 14 residues. This CDR3 reads CASSLTGPNYGYTF. For the CDR3, the DNA is TGCGCCAGCAGCTTGACGGGACCTAACTATGGCTACACCTTC.

The chain couples TRBV4-1 to TRBJ1-1, with D hard to call. Trimming left V 2 bases short and J 4 bases short, with 8 bases between. The length of the CDR3 is 13 residues. CDR1 is MGHRA and CDR2 is YSYEKL in the germline V gene. The chain's CDR3 is CASSQKRGTEAFF. Here the CDR3 DNA reads TGCGCCAGCAGCCAAAAAAGAGGCACTGAAGCTTTCTTT.

The chain recombines TRBV5-1 with TRBJ2-3; D assignment may be TRBD1 or TRBD2 (6 bases each). CDR1 SGHRS and CDR2 YFSETQ come from the germline V gene. The CDR3 is made up of 15 amino acids. V was cut by 0 bases and J by 6 bases, with 14 bases left in between. CDR3 amino acids: CASSLARGRGDTQYF. CDR3 coding DNA: TGCGCCAGCAGCTTGGCCCGGGGGCGTGGGGATACGCAGTATTTT.

The genes are TRBV7-2 and TRBJ1-4, with D hard to call. Trimming removed 3 bases from V and 5 bases from J, with 13 bases in between. CDR3 length: 15 residues. The germline V gene has CDR1 SGHTA and CDR2 FQGNSA. CDR3 bases: TGTGCCAGCAGCTTTTCGGCAGGAGAAAATGAAAAACTGTTTTTT. Protein product: CASSFSAGENEKLFF.

The gene calls are TRBV29-1 and TRBJ1-1; D is ambiguous. V gave up 6 bases and J gave up 5 bases, with 16 bases separating them. CDR3 size: 13 residues. Germline V lookup: CDR1 SQVTM, CDR2 ANQGSEA. CDR3 nucleotides: TGCAGCGTGGAGGGCTTCCGTGGAACTGAAGCTTTCTTT. Translation: CSVEGFRGTEAFF.

This clone has a single count. The J gene is TRBJ2-3, the V gene TRBV12-5; no clear D. CDR1 and CDR2 (germline): LGHNT, FRNRAP. V lost 7 bases to trimming and J lost 2 bases, with 13 bases between them. The CDR3 covers 14 residues. CDR3 sequence (DNA): TGTGCTAGTGCCCCCGGACGTGCCACAGATACGCAGTATTTT. Translated, it gives CASAPGRATDTQYF.

This clone was counted between two and nine times. The chain uses TRBV5-1 and TRBJ2-3; tentative D call: TRBD1 (6 bases). Trimming cost V 2 bases and J 3 bases, with 7 bases left between them. The CDR3 has 13 amino acids. Germline-derived CDR1 and CDR2 are SGHRS and YFSETQ. CDR3 sequence (DNA): TGCGCCAGCAGCTTACAGGGAACAGATACGCAGTATTTT. Translated: CASSLQGTDTQYF. The whole variable domain, remainder taken from reference TRBV5-1 and TRBJ2-3, is KAGVTQTPRYLIKTRGQQVTLSCSPISGHRSVSWYQQTPGQGLQFLFEYFSETQRNKGNFPGRFSGRQFSNSRSEMNVSTLELGDSALYLCASSLQGTDTQYFGPGTRLTVL.

The chain couples TRBV28 to TRBJ1-4, with TRBD1 identical over 7 bases. V gave up 4 bases and J gave up 7 bases; unmatched junction bases: 6. The CDR3 consists of 14 residues. Germline V lookup: CDR1 MDHEN, CDR2 SYDVKM. Here the CDR3 DNA reads TGTGCCAGCAGTTCACAGGGGATAGGTGAAAAACTGTTTTTT. It yields the protein CASSSQGIGEKLFF.

The V call is TRBV5-4, the J call TRBJ2-5; TRBD2 aligns across 8 bases. J lost 1 base, V lost 9 bases, and 2 bases had no gene match. Germline assignment: CDR1 SGHNT and CDR2 YYREEE (reference sequence). The CDR3 contains 12 residues. The CDR3 coding sequence is TGTGCCACGGGAGGGCCCCAAGAGACCCAGTACTTC. Translation gives CATGGPQETQYF.

V and J are TRBV7-2 and TRBJ1-1, with D perhaps matching TRBD1 (5 bases). Germline V gene sequence: CDR1 SGHTA, CDR2 FQGNSA. V lost 5 bases and J 1 base, leaving 8 bases between the germline ends. The CDR3 has 13 residues. This CDR3 is CASSEGQNTEAFF. CDR3 in DNA: TGTGCCAGCAGCGAAGGACAGAACACTGAAGCTTTCTTT.

The V call is TRBV6-1, the J call TRBJ1-5; 12 bases line up with TRBD1. CDR3 size: 16 residues. CDR1 and CDR2 (germline): MNHNS, SASEGT. J lost 6 bases, V lost 4 bases, and 7 bases had no gene match. CDR3 bases: TGTGCCAGCAGTGCAGGGACAGGGGGCGAAGGTCAGCCCCAGCATTTT. This codes for CASSAGTGGEGQPQHF.

J is TRBJ2-7 and V is TRBV2; D is possibly TRBD1 (6 bases). Germline V gene lookup returns CDR1 SNHLY and CDR2 FYNNEI. The CDR3 is made up of 14 amino acids. Trimming removed 6 bases at V and 5 bases at J, with 17 bases between. The CDR3 DNA follows: TGTGCCAGCAGAGGGGGTAATCACGGGGACGAGCAGTACTTC. It encodes CASRGGNHGDEQYF.

The chain joins TRBV19 to TRBJ1-5; tentative D call: TRBD1 (6 bases). The germline V gene has CDR1 LNHDA and CDR2 SQIVND (reference sequence). CDR3 length equals 14 residues. Trimming removed 5 bases from V and 0 bases from J, with 8 bases in between. CDR3 DNA sequence: TGTGCCAGTAGTTCGGACAGTAGCAATCAGCCCCAGCATTTT. Its protein is CASSSDSSNQPQHF.

J is TRBJ1-4 and V is TRBV2; D possibly corresponds to TRBD1 (6 bases). The V end was cut by 3 bases, the J end by 5 bases, with 13 bases between. The CDR3 is made up of 15 amino acids. The germline V gene has CDR1 SNHLY and CDR2 FYNNEI. The CDR3 nucleotides read TGTGCCAGCAGTGACTCGGGGCAGGGGAATGAAAAACTGTTTTTT. Its translation: CASSDSGQGNEKLFF. Full variable domain (outside the CDR3, taken from reference TRBV2 and TRBJ1-4): EPEVTQTPSHQVTQMGQEVILRCVPISNHLYFYWYRQILGQKVEFLVSFYNNEISEKSEIFDDQFSVERPDGSNFTLKIRSTKLEDSAMYFCASSDSGQGNEKLFFGSGTQLSVL.